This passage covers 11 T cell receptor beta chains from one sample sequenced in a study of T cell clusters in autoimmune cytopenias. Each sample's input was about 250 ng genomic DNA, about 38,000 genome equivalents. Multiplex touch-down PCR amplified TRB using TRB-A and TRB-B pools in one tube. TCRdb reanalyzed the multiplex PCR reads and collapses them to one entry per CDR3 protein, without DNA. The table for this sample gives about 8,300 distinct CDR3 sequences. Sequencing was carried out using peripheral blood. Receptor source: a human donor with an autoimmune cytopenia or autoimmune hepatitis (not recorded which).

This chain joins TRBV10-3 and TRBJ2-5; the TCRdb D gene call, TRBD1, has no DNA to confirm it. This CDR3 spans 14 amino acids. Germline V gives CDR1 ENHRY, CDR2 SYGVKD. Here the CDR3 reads CAISPSQGRETQYF.

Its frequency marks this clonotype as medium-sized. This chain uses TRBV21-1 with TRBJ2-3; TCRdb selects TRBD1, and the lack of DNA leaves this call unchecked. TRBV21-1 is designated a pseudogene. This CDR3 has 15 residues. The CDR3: CASSEGGEGSDTQYF.

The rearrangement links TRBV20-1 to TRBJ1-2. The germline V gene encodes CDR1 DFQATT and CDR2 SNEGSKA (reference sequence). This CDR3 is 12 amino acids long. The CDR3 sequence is CSAIALGYGYTF.

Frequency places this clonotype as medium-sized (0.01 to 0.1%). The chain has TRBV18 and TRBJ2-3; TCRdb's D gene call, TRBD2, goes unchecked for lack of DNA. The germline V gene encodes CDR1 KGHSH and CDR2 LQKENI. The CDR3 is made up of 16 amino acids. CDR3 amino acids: CASSPYTSGNPDTQYF.

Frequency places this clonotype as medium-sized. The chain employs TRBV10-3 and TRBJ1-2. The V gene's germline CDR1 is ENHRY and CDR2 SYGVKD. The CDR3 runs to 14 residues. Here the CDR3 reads CAISESFEVYGYTF.

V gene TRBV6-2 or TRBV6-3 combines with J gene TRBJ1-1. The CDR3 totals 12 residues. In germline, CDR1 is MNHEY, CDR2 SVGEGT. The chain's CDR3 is CASLGQSDEAFF.

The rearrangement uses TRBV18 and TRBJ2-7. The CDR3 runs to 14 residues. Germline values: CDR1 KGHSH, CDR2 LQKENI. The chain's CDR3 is CASSPAGATYEQYF.

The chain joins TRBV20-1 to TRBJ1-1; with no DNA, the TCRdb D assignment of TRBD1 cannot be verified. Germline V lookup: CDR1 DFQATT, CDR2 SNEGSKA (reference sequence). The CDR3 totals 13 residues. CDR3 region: CSARDPLDRKAFF.

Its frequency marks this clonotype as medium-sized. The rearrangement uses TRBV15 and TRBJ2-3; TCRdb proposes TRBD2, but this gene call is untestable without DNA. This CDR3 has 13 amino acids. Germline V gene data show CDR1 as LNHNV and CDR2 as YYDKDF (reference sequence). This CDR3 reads CATMSGNTDTQYF.

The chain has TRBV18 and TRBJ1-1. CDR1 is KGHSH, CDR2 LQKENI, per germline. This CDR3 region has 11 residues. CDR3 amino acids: CASSQGTEAFF.

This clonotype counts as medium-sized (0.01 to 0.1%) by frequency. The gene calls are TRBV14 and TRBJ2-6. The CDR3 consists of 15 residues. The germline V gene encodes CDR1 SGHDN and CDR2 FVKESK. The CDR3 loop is CASSTQAEGANVLTF.